These 13 T cell receptor beta chains originate from one sample sequenced in a study of OX40 agonist ivuxolimab in advanced cancers. Profiling relied on immunoSEQ multiplex PCR, and the TCRdb table lists in-frame clones only, not all of them. The table has tens of thousands of clones, about 80% seen once. The material was CD4+ or CD8+ T cells sorted from blood, obtained in a trial of the OX40 agonist ivuxolimab. The source of these receptors is an adult with an advanced solid tumor such as melanoma, head and neck, liver or kidney cancer.

In DNA form, the CDR3 reads TGCGCCAGCAGCGCTCCTACCCAGGGAAACACCATATATTTT. Translation: CASSAPTQGNTIYF. The V and J genes are TRBV4-1 and TRBJ1-3; no reliable D call. The CDR3 sequence is 14 residues long. The germline V gene has CDR1 MGHRA and CDR2 YSYEKL. V lost 5 bases to trimming and J lost 4 bases, with 12 bases between them.

The chain joins TRBV5-6 to TRBJ1-2, with a weak D call TRBD1 (5 bases). V was cut by 4 bases and J by 8 bases, with 18 bases left in between. This CDR3 region has 14 residues. Germline lookup yields CDR1 SGHDT and CDR2 YYEEEE. The CDR3 sequence: CASSRDRLPGGYTF. DNA of the CDR3: TGTGCCAGCAGCCGTGACAGACTGCCGGGCGGCTACACCTTC.

The rearrangement joins TRBV2 to TRBJ2-4, with TRBD1 matching over 11 bases. Trimming cost V 6 bases and J 6 bases; bases outside gene matches: 7. CDR1 and CDR2 (germline): SNHLY, FYNNEI. CDR3 length equals 15 residues. In nucleotides, the CDR3 is TGTGCCAGCAGGTCGGACAGGGGGCGGGCAAACATTCAGTACTTC. Encoded protein: CASRSDRGRANIQYF.

The rearrangement uses TRBV4-1 and TRBJ1-4; tentatively, D is TRBD1 (5 bases). This CDR3 spans 16 amino acids. From germline, CDR1 is MGHRA and CDR2 YSYEKL. With 4 bases removed from V and 6 bases from J, the gap between germline ends came to 18 bases. In DNA, the CDR3 is TGCGCCAGCAGCCCTGCGGTATGGGGGAGCGATGAAAAACTGTTTTTT. It translates to CASSPAVWGSDEKLFF.

The chain joins TRBV6-4 to TRBJ1-2; D remains unclear. This CDR3 is 11 amino acids long. Germline CDR1 is MRHNA and CDR2 is SNTAGT. V lost 8 bases and J lost 5, with 9 bases in between. CDR3 loop: CASHDGYGYTF. In DNA, the CDR3 is TGTGCCAGCCACGATGGTTATGGCTACACCTTC.

This clone was seen more than once but under ten times. The chain employs TRBV6-6 and TRBJ1-3, with unresolved D. Germline V gene data show CDR1 as MNHNY and CDR2 as SVGAGI (reference sequence). V was pared by 0 bases and J by 4 bases, with 10 bases between. The CDR3 has 15 residues. CDR3 sequence (DNA): TGTGCCAGCAGTTACTCCGGGGTAACCGGAAACACCATATATTTT. As protein: CASSYSGVTGNTIYF.

The rearrangement links TRBV27 to TRBJ1-1, with D unresolved. The CDR3 consists of 14 residues. With 5 bases removed from V and 2 bases from J, the gap between germline ends came to 12 bases. The germline gives CDR1 MNHEY, CDR2 SMNVEV (reference sequence). CDR3 sequence (DNA): TGTGCCAGCAGTAGAGCGGGCCCAAACACTGAAGCTTTCTTT. This encodes CASSRAGPNTEAFF.

The CDR3 protein is CASSYDGTRYEQYF. In nucleotides, the CDR3 is TGTGCCAGCAGTTACGACGGGACCCGCTACGAGCAGTACTTC. This sequence joins TRBV6-5 and TRBJ2-7; D is possibly TRBD1 or TRBD2 (5 bases each). The germline V gene has CDR1 MNHEY and CDR2 SVGAGI. The germline V and J ends were trimmed by 2 bases and 3 bases, with 11 bases remaining between them. The CDR3 has 14 residues.

This clone was seen only once. CDR3 bases: TGTGCCAGCAGCCACTGGCCGGGGGCGCGTAGCAATCAGCCCCAGCATTTT. Protein sequence: CASSHWPGARSNQPQHF. V usage is TRBV21-1 and J usage is TRBJ1-5. TRBV21-1 is a known pseudogene. The CDR3 extends over 17 amino acids.

The chain employs TRBV5-8 and TRBJ2-5, with D hard to call. Matching the DNA end better, TRBJ2-7 makes the J call doubtful. From germline, CDR1 is SGHTS and CDR2 YDEGEE. The CDR3 loop spans 12 amino acids. Here the CDR3 DNA reads TGTGCCAGCAGCCAGAGAAGAAACGAGCAGTACTTC. Translation: CASSQRRNEQYF.

The V call is TRBV6-1, the J call TRBJ1-2; a possible D gene is TRBD1 (5 bases). The CDR3 runs to 13 residues. V lost 6 bases, J lost 8 bases, and 16 bases lay in between. CDR1 is MNHNS and CDR2 is SASEGT in the germline V gene. The CDR3 DNA reads TGTGCCAGCAGCGAGGGACGGAATTGGGGCTACACCTTC. This codes for CASSEGRNWGYTF.

This clone is a singleton in its sample. The chain couples TRBV7-3 to TRBJ2-3; 12 nucleotides align to TRBD2. Germline assignment: CDR1 SGHTA and CDR2 FQGTGA. Unmatched junction bases numbered 21, after V lost 4 bases and J lost 4 bases. This CDR3 is built from 21 residues. DNA of the CDR3: TGTGCCAGCAGCTCAGGACTAGCGGGATTAATTCCATTAGGGGGCGCAGATACGCAGTATTTT. It is translated as CASSSGLAGLIPLGGADTQYF.

The CDR3 nucleotides are TGTGCCAGAAGCTTAGCTCGAGACAGCACATGGAACACTGAAGCTTTCTTT. It is translated as CARSLARDSTWNTEAFF. V and J are TRBV7-5 and TRBJ1-1; the table's TRBD1 call for D was not verified on the DNA. TRBV7-5 is a pseudogene segment. This CDR3 has 17 amino acids.